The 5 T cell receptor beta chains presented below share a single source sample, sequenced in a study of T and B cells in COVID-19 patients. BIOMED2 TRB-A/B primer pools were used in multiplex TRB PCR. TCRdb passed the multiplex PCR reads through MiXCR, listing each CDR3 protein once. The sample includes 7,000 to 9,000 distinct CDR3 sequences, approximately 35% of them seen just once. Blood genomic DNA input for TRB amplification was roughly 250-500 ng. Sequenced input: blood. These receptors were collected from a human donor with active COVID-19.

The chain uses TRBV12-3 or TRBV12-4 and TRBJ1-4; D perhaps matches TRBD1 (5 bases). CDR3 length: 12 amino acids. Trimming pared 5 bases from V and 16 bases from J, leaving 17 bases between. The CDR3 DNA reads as TGTGCCAGCAGTCTTACGGGACCCCTCAGGTTTTTT. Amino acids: CASSLTGPLRFF.

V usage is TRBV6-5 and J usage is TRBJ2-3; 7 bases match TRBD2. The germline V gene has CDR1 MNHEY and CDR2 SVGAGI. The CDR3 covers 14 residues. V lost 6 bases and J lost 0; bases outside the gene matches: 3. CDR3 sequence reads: CASSRAGSTDTQYF. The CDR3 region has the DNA TGTGCCAGCAGCAGAGCGGGGAGCACAGATACGCAGTATTTT.

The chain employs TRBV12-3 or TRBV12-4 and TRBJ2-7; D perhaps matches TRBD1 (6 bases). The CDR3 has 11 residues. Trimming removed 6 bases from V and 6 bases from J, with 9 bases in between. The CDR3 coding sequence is TGTGCCAGCAGGGGGGCGGCCGAGCAGTACTTC. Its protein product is CASRGAAEQYF.

The CDR3 protein is CASSPGQGSRNEQFF. The CDR3 coding sequence is TGTGCCAGCTCACCCGGACAGGGGTCCAGAAATGAGCAGTTCTTC. The chain employs TRBV18 and TRBJ2-1; 9 bases align to TRBD1. The J segment lost 7 bases and the V segment lost 3 bases, leaving 7 bases of the junction unmatched. Germline V lookup: CDR1 KGHSH, CDR2 LQKENI. There are 15 residues in the CDR3.

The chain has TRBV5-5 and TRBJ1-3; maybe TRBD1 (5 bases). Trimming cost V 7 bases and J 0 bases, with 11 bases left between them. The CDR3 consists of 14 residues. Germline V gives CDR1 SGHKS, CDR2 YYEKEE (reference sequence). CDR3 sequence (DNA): TGTGCCAGCGGCCGGGGGGACTCTGGAAACACCATATATTTT. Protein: CASGRGDSGNTIYF.